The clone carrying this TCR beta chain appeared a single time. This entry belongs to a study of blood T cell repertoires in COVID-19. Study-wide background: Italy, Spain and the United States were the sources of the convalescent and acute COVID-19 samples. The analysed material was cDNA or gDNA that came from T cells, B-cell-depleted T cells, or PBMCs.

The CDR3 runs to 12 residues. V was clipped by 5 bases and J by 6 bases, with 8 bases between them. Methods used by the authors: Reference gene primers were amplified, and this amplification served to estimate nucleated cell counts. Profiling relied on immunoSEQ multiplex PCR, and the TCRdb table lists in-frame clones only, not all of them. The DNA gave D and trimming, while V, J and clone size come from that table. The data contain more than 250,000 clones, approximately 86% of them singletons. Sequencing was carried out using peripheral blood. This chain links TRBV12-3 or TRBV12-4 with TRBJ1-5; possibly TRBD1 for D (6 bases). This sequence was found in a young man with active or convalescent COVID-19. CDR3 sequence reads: CASSAGVQPQHF. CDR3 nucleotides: TGTGCCAGCAGTGCAGGGGTTCAGCCCCAGCATTTT.